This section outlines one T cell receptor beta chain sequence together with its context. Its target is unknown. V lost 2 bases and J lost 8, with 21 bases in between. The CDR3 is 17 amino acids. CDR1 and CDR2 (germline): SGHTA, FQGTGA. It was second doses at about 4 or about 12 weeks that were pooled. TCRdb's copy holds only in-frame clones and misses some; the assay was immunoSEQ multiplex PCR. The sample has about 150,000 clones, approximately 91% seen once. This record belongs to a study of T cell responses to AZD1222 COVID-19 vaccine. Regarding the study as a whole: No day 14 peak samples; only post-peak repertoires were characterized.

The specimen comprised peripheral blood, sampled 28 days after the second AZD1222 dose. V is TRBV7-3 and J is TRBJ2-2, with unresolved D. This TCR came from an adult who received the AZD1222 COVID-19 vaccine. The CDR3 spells CASSLLSGMPIYGELFF. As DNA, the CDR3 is TGTGCCAGCAGCTTACTGTCAGGAATGCCCATCTATGGGGAGCTGTTTTTT.